This T cell receptor beta chain is from a study of Ad26.COV2.S vaccination and SARS-CoV-2 variants. Study as a whole: Intramuscular Ad26.COV2.S at 5x10^10 or 1x10^11 viral particles. Whole-study findings and limits: Researchers cautioned that TCR breadth and depth analyses may have underestimated total T cell responses. Vaccinated individuals (as opposed to placebo recipients) had higher spike-specific TCR breadth.

On this clone itself: Its antigen is not identified.

The treatment: roughly 20 received Ad26.COV2.S at low or high dose, single or two shots; 5 received placebo; per-sample allocation not given. Samples came from day 63 after the first vaccine or placebo injection. Wuhan-strain SARS-CoV-2 spike was expressed by the Ad26 vector that made up the vaccine. The CDR3 sequence is 14 residues long. V gave up 5 bases and J gave up 1 base, with 12 bases separating them. CDR1 is MNHEY and CDR2 is SMNVEV in the germline V gene (reference sequence). Produced via immunoSEQ multiplex PCR; TCRdb's table is partial and in-frame only. This table has some 460,000 clones, roughly nine tenths appearing once.

The sample in question was peripheral blood, obtained in a trial of Ad26.COV2.S vaccine versus placebo. This chain connects TRBV27 to TRBJ2-7, with D unresolved. This sequence was found in a person aged 18-60 years who received the Ad26.COV2.S COVID-19 vaccine or a placebo. As DNA, the CDR3 is TGTGCCAGCAGTATCGGTCTCAGATCCTACGAGCAGTACTTC. Its translation is CASSIGLRSYEQYF.